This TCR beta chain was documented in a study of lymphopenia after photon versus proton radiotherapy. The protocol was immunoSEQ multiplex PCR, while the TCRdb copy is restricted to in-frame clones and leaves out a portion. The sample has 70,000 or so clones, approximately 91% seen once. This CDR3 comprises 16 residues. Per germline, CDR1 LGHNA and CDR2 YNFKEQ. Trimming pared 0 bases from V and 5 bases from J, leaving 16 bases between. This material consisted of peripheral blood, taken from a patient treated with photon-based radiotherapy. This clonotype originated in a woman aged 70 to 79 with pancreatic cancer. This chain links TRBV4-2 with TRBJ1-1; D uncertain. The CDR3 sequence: CASSQELVRESTEAFF. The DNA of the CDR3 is TGTGCCAGCAGCCAAGAATTAGTCCGGGAATCGACTGAAGCTTTCTTT.